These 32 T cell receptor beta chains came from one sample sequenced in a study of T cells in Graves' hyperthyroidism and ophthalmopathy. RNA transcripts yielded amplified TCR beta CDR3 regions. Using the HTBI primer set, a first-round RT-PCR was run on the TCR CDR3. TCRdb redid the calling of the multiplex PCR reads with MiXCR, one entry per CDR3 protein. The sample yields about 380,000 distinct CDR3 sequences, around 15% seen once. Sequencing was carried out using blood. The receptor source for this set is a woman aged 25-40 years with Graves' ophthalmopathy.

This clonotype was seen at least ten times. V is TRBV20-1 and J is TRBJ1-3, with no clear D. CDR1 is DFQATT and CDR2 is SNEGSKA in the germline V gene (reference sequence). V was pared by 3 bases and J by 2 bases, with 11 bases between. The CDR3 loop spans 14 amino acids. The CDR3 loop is CSARGQNPGNTIYF. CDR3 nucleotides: TGCAGTGCTAGGGGTCAGAACCCTGGAAACACCATATATTTT.

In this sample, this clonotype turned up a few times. CDR3 region: CASSAKDRINYGYTF. Written as DNA, the CDR3 is TGTGCCAGCAGCGCCAAGGACAGGATAAACTATGGCTACACCTTC. The V call is TRBV7-9, the J call TRBJ1-2, with 7 bases that match TRBD1. Trimming at V came to 5 bases and at J to 2 bases, leaving 8 bases not matched to a gene. Germline CDR1 and CDR2: SEHNR and FQNEAQ (reference sequence). This CDR3 spans 15 amino acids.

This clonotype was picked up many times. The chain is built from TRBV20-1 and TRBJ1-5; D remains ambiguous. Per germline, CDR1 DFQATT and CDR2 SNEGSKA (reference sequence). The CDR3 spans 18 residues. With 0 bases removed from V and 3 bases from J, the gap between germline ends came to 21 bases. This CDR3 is CSARDRAWLEGINQPQHF. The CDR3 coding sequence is TGCAGTGCTAGAGATCGGGCTTGGCTTGAGGGAATCAATCAGCCCCAGCATTTT.

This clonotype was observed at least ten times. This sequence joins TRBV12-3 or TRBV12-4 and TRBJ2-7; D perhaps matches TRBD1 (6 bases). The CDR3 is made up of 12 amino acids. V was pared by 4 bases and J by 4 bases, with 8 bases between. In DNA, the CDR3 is TGTGCCAGCAGTTGGGACACGTACGAGCAGTACTTC. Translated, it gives CASSWDTYEQYF.

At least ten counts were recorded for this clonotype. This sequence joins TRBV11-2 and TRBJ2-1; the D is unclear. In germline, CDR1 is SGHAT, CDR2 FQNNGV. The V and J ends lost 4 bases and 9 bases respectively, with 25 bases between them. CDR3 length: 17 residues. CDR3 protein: CASSYHRNRPYEGEQFF. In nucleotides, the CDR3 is TGTGCCAGCAGCTACCACCGGAACCGCCCCTATGAAGGTGAGCAGTTCTTC.

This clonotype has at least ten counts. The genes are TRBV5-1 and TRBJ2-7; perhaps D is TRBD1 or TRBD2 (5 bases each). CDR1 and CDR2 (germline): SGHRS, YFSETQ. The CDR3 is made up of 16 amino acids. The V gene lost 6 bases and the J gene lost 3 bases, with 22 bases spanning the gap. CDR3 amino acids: CASKESGMRGGYEQYF. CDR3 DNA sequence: TGCGCCAGCAAGGAATCAGGGATGCGTGGAGGCTACGAGCAGTACTTC.

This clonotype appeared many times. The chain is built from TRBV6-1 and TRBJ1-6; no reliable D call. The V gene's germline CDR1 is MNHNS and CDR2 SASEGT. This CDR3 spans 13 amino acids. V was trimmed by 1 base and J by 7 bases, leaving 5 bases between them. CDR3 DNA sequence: TGTGCCAGCAGTGAAGAGAGGAATTCACCCCTCCACTTT. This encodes CASSEERNSPLHF.

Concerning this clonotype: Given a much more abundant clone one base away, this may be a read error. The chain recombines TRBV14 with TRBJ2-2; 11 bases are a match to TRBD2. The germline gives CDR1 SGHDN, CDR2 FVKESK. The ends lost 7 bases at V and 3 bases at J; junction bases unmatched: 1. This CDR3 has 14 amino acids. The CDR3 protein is CASTGLADTGELFF. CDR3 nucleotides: TGTGCCAGCACGGGACTAGCGGACACCGGGGAGCTGTTTTTT.

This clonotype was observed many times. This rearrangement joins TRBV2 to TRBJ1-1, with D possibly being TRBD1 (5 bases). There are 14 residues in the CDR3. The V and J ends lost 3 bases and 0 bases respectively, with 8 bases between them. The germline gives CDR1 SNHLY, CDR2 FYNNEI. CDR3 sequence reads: CASSEGGVNTEAFF. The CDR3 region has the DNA TGTGCCAGCAGTGAGGGAGGGGTGAACACTGAAGCTTTCTTT.

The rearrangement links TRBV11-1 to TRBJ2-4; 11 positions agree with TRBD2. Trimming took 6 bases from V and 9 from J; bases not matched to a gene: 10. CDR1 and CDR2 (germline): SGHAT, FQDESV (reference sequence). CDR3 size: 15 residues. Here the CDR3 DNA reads TGTGCCAGCAGTCCCGCTAGCGGGGGGTCGGTCATTCAGTACTTC. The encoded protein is CASSPASGGSVIQYF.

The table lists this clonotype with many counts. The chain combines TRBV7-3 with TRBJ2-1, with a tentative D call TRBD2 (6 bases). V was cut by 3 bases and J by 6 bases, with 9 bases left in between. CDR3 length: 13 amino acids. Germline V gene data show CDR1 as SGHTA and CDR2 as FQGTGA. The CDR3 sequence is CASSLGLINEQFF. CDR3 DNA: TGTGCCAGCAGCTTGGGACTTATCAATGAGCAGTTCTTC.

The CDR3 here is CASSREDRVHGYTF. The CDR3 coding sequence is TGTGCCAGCAGCCGAGAAGACAGGGTCCATGGCTACACCTTC. The chain recombines TRBV5-4 with TRBJ1-2; 7 positions agree with TRBD1. The CDR3 is 14 amino acids. V shed 4 bases and J 6 bases; nucleotides not matched to a gene: 9. The V gene's germline CDR1 is SGHNT and CDR2 YYREEE (reference sequence).

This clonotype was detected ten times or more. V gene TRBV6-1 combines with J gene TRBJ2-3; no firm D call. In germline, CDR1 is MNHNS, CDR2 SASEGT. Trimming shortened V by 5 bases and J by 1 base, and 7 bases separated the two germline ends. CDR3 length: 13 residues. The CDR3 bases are TGTGCCAGCAGTTCCCCAGGCACAGATACGCAGTATTTT. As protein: CASSSPGTDTQYF.

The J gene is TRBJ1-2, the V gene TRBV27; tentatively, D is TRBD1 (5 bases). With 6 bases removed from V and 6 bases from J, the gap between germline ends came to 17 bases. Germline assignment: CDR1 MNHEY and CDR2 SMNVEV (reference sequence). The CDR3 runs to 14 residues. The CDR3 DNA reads TGTGCCAGCAGGGGTACGGGGGGGGTTCATGGCTACACCTTC. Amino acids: CASRGTGGVHGYTF.

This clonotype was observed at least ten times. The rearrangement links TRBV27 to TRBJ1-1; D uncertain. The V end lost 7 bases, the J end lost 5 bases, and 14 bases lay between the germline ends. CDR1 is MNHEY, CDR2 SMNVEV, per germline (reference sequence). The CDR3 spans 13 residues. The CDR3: CASNRRVGTEAFF. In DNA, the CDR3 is TGTGCCAGCAATCGGAGAGTAGGAACTGAAGCTTTCTTT.

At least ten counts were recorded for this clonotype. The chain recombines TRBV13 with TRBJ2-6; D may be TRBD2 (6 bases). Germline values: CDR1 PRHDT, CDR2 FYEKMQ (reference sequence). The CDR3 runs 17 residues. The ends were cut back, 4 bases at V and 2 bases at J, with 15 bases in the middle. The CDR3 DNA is TGTGCCAGCAGCTACCCGCTCGGGAGTACTGGGGCCAACGTCCTGACTTTC. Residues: CASSYPLGSTGANVLTF.

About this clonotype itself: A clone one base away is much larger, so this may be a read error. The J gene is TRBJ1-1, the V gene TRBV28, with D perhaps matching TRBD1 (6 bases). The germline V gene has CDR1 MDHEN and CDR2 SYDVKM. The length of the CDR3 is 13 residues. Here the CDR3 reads CASRTGQPTEALF. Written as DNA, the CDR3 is TGTGCCAGCAGAACTGGACAGCCCACTGAAGCTCTCTTT.

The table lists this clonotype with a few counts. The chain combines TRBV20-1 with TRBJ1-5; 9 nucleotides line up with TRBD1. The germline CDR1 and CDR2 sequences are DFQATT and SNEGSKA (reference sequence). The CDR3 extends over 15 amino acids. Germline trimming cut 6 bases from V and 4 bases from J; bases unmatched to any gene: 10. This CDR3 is CSAKRVGTGNQPQHF. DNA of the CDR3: TGCAGTGCCAAGAGGGTCGGGACAGGGAATCAGCCCCAGCATTTT.

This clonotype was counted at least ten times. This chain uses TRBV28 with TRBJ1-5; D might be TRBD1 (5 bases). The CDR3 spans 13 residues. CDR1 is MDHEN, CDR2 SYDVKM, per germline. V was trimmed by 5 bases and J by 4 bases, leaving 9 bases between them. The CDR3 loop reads CASSGTGNQPQHF. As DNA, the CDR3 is TGTGCCAGCAGTGGGACCGGAAATCAGCCCCAGCATTTT.

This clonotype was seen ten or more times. CDR3 nucleotides: TGTGCCAGCACAGGGGGGTACAATCAAGAGACCCAGTACTTC. Its protein product is CASTGGYNQETQYF. The chain is built from TRBV6-1 and TRBJ2-5; a possible D gene is TRBD1 (7 bases). The CDR3 extends over 14 amino acids. Germline assignment: CDR1 MNHNS and CDR2 SASEGT. Trimming cost V 7 bases and J 2 bases, with 14 bases left between them.

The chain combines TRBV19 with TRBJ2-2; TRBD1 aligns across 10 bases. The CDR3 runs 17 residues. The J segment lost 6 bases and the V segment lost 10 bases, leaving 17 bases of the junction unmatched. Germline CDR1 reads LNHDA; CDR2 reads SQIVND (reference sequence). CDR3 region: CATRTPGTGVLSGELFF. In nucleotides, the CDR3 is TGTGCCACCCGCACCCCAGGGACAGGGGTTCTCTCCGGGGAGCTGTTTTTT.

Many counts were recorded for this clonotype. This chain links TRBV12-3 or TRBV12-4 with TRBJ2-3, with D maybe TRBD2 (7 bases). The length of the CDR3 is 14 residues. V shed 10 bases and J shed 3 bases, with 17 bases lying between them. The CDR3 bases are TGTGCCACGGCTCCGCGGGGGCGAACAGATACGCAGTATTTT. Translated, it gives CATAPRGRTDTQYF.

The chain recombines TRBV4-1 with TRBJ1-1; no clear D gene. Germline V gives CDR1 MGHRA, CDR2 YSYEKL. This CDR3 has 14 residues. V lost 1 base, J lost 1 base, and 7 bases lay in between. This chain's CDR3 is CASSQVLENTEAFF. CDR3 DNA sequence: TGCGCCAGCAGCCAAGTTTTGGAGAACACTGAAGCTTTCTTT.

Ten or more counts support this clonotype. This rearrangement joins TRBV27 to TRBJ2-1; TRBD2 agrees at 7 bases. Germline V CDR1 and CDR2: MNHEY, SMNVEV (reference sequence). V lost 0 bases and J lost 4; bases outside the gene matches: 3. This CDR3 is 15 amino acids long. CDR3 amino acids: CASSLSASGYNEQFF. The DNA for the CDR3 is TGTGCCAGCAGTTTATCGGCTAGCGGTTACAATGAGCAGTTCTTC.

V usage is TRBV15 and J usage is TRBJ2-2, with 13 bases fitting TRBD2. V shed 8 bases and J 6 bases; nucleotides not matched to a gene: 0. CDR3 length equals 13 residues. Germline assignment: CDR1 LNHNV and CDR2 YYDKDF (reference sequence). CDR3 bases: TGTGCCACCGGACTAGCGGGAGCCGGGGAGCTGTTTTTT. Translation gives CATGLAGAGELFF.

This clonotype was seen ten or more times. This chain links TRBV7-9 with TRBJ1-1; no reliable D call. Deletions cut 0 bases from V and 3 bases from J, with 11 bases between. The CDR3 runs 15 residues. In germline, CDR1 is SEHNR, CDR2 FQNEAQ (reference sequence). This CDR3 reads CASSLARVGDTEAFF. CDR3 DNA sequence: TGTGCCAGCAGCTTAGCCCGGGTGGGCGACACTGAAGCTTTCTTT.

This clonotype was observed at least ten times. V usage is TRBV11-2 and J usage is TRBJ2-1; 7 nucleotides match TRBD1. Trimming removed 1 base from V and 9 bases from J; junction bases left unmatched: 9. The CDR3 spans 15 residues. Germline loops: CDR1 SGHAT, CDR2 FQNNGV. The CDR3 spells CASSLVSGTASEQFF. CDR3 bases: TGTGCCAGCAGCTTAGTTAGTGGGACAGCTAGTGAGCAGTTCTTC.

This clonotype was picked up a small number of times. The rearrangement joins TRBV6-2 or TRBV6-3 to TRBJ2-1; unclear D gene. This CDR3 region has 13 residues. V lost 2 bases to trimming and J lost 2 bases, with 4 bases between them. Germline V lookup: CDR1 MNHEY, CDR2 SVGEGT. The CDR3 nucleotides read TGTGCCAGCAGTTACGAGCCCTACAATGAGCAGTTCTTC. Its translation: CASSYEPYNEQFF.

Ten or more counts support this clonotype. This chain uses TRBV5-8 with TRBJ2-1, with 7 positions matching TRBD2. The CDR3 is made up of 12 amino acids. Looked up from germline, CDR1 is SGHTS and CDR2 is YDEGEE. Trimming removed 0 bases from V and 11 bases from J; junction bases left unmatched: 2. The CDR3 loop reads CASSLGGGKQFF. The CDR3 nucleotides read TGTGCCAGCAGCTTGGGCGGGGGTAAGCAGTTCTTC.

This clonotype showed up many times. The CDR3 loop is CASSQYRGPNEKLFF. Here the CDR3 DNA reads TGCGCCAGCAGCCAATACAGGGGGCCTAATGAAAAACTGTTTTTT. The chain combines TRBV4-1 with TRBJ1-4, with 9 bases aligning to TRBD1. The CDR3 sequence is 15 residues long. V was clipped by 2 bases and J by 3 bases; unmatched bases: 1. The germline CDR1 and CDR2 sequences are MGHRA and YSYEKL.

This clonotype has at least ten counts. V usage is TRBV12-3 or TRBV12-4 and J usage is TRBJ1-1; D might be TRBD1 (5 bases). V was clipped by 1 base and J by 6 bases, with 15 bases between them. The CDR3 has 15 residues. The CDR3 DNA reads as TGTGCCAGCAGTTTAGGGGGCTATAAAGGGGCTGAAGCTTTCTTT. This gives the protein CASSLGGYKGAEAFF.

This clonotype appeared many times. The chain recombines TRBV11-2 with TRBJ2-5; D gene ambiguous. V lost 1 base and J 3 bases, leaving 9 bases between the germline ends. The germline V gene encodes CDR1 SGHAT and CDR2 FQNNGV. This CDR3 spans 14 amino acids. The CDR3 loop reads CASSLVGSKETQYF. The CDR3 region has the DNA TGTGCCAGCAGCTTAGTAGGTTCGAAAGAGACCCAGTACTTC.